This TCR beta chain emerged from a study of blood T cells in healthy people across ages. This clonotype came up many times. The CDR3 is 18 amino acids. Germline V gene data show CDR1 as SGDLS and CDR2 as YYNGEE. The ends lost 3 bases at V and 5 bases at J; junction bases unmatched: 18. It was with a sample-barcoded 5' primer and a J-beta primer mix that a second PCR of roughly 7 to 12 cycles was run. TCRdb called the 5' RACE reads again in MiXCR, with one record for every CDR3 protein. The sample yields over 600,000 distinct CDR3 sequences, 21% seen once. Isolated PBMCs totaled at least 7 million in each sample. The extraction recovered at least 6 micrograms of total RNA per sample.

The receptor was derived from a man between 65 and 80 years old in good health. The chain couples TRBV9 to TRBJ1-2; TRBD1 matches at 8 bases. The sample comprised blood. As DNA, the CDR3 is TGTGCCAGCAGCGCCTCGTCGGGCCCGGACAGGGAAGTTTATGGCTACACCTTC. This sequence encodes CASSASSGPDREVYGYTF.